This TCR beta chain was sequenced during a study of blood T cell repertoires in COVID-19. Study-wide background: Samples of COVID-19 (acute and convalescent) were obtained from the United States, Italy and Spain. PBMCs, B-cell-depleted T cells, or T cells provided the cDNA or gDNA that made up the material.

The CDR3 runs to 13 residues. Trimming removed 4 bases at V and 4 bases at J, with 11 bases between. Authors' data handling: Estimation of nucleated cell counts was performed using reference gene primer amplification. Here immunoSEQ multiplex PCR was the method, and the copy in TCRdb shows in-frame clones only, minus some. D and trimming were read from the DNA, whereas the V and J calls and clone size are those reported in that table. The sample has about 200,000 clones; 70% to 90% are singletons. The receptor comes from a woman aged 40 to 50 who had recovered from COVID-19. This chain links TRBV12-3 or TRBV12-4 with TRBJ2-7; D possibly corresponds to TRBD1 (5 bases). Material for sequencing was peripheral blood. CDR3 nucleotides: TGTGCCAGCAGTTCAGGGCAAGGGTACGAGCAGTACTTC. Translated: CASSSGQGYEQYF.